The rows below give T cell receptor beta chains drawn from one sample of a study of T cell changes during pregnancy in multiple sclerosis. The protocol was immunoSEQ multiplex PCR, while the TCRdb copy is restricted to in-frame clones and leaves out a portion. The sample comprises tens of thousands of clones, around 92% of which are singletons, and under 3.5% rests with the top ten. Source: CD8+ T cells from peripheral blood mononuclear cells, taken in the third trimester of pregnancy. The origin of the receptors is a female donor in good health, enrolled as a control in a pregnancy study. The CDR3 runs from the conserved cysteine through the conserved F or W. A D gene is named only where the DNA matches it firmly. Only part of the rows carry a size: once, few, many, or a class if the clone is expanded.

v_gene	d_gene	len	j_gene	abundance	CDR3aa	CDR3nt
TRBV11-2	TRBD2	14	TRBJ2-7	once	CASTLSGGAHEQYF	TGTGCCAGCACCCTTAGCGGGGGGGCCCACGAGCAGTACTTC
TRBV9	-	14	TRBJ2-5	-	CASSVSTDQETQYF	TGTGCCAGCAGCGTCTCTACCGACCAAGAGACCCAGTACTTC
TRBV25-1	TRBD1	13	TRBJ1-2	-	CASSEWDRDGYTF	TGTGCCAGCAGTGAATGGGACAGGGATGGCTACACCTTC
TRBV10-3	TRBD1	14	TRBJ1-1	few	CAIRDDRELYEAFF	TGTGCCATCAGGGACGACAGGGAACTTTATGAAGCTTTCTTT
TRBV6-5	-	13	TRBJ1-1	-	CASGTGRNTEAFF	TGTGCCAGCGGAACAGGCAGGAACACTGAAGCTTTCTTT
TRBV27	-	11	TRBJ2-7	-	CASSDTGTQYF	TGTGCCAGCAGTGACACAGGGACGCAGTACTTC
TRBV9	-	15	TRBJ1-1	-	CASSASGGGNTEAFF	TGTGCCAGCAGCGCCTCGGGGGGCGGGAACACTGAAGCTTTCTTT
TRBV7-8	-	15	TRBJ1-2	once	CASRPWGGANYGYTF	TGTGCCAGCCGACCGTGGGGGGGCGCCAACTATGGCTACACCTTC
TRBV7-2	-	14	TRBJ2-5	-	CASSLSVYQETQYF	TGTGCCAGCAGCTTAAGCGTGTACCAAGAGACCCAGTACTTC
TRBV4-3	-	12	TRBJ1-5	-	CASSQDSGPQHF	TGCGCCAGCAGCCAAGATTCGGGGCCCCAGCATTTT
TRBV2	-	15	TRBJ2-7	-	CASGPEAESSYEQYF	TGTGCCAGCGGGCCGGAAGCGGAAAGCTCCTACGAGCAGTACTTC
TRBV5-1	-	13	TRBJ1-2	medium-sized	CASSLEQGYGYTF	TGCGCCAGCAGCTTGGAACAGGGTTATGGCTACACCTTC
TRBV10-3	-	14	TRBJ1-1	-	CAISEPGEGTEAFF	TGTGCCATCAGTGAGCCGGGGGAGGGCACTGAAGCTTTCTTT
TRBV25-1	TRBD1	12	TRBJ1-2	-	CASSGDSYGYTF	TGTGCCAGCAGTGGGGACAGCTATGGCTACACCTTC
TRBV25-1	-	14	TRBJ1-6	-	CASSEQVPMSPLHF	TGTGCCAGCAGCGAACAGGTGCCCATGTCACCCCTCCACTTT
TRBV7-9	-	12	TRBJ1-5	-	CASSYTNQPQHF	TGTGCCAGCAGCTATACAAATCAGCCCCAGCATTTT
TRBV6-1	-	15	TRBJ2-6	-	CASSDGSSGANVLTF	TGTGCCAGCAGTGATGGGAGCTCTGGGGCCAACGTCCTGACTTTC
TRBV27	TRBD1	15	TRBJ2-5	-	CASSRTGDPQETQYF	TGTGCCAGCAGTAGGACAGGAGACCCCCAAGAGACCCAGTACTTC
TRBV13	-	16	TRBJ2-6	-	CASSDTGSGGANVLTF	TGTGCCAGCAGCGACACAGGTTCGGGTGGGGCCAACGTCCTGACTTTC
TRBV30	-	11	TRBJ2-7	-	CAWSRGSEQYF	TGTGCCTGGAGTAGGGGTTCCGAGCAGTACTTC
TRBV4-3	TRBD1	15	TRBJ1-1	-	CASSHTGGAFTEAFF	TGCGCCAGCAGCCACACAGGGGGCGCCTTCACTGAAGCTTTCTTT
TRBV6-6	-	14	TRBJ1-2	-	CASGADSSFYGYTF	TGTGCCAGCGGGGCTGACAGTTCATTCTATGGCTACACCTTC
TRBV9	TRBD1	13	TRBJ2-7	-	CASSVGTAYEQYF	TGTGCCAGCAGCGTCGGGACAGCCTACGAGCAGTACTTC
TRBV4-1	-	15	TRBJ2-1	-	CASSQLAAPVDEQFF	TGCGCCAGCAGCCAACTGGCGGCACCGGTCGATGAGCAGTTCTTC
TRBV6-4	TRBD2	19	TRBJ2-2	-	CASSDSRTSGGVHTGELFF	TGTGCCAGCAGTGACTCTCGGACTAGCGGGGGGGTTCACACCGGGGAGCTGTTTTTT
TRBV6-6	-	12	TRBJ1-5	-	CASRNSGQPQHF	TGTGCCAGCAGAAACAGCGGACAGCCCCAGCATTTT
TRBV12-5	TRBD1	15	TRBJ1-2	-	CASGPNPQGNYGYTF	TGTGCTAGTGGTCCCAACCCACAGGGGAACTATGGCTACACCTTC
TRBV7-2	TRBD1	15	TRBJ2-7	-	CASSFTGTGNYEQYF	TGTGCCAGCAGCTTCACCGGGACAGGTAACTACGAGCAGTACTTC